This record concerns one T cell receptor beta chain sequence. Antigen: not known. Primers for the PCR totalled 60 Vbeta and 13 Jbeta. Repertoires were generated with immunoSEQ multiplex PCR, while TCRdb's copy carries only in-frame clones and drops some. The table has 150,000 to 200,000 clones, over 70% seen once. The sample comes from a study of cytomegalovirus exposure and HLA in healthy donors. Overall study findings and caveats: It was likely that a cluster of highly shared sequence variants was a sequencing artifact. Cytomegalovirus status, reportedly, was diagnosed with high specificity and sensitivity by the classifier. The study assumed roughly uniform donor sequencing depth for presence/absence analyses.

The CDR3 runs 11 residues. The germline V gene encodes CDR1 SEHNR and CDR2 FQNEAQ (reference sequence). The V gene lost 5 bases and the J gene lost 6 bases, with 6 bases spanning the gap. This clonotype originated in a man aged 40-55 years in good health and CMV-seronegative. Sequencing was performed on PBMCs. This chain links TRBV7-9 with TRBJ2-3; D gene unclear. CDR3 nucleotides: TGTGCCAGCAGCCCCTTGGATACGCAGTATTTT. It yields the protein CASSPLDTQYF. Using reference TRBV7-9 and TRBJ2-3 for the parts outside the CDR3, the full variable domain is DTGVSQNPRHKITKRGQNVTFRCDPISEHNRLYWYRQTLGQGPEFLTYFQNEAQLEKSRLLSDRFSAERPKGSFSTLEIQRTEQGDSAMYLCASSPLDTQYFGPGTRLTVL.